The 30 T cell receptor beta chains given below trace back to one sample, sequenced in a study of blood T cell repertoires in COVID-19 (dated by TCRdb to about 2020). The library was made by the immunoSEQ multiplex PCR assay. TCRdb retrieved this table from immuneACCESS and kept in-frame rearrangements only. Not all clones are present; in checked studies, unresolved V genes account for under half, and no reason is known for the remainder. The sample table contains under 60,000 clones; only one count was recorded for approximately 88% of them. In total, the top ten clones hold around three fifths of the sample. The sample consisted of peripheral blood. The receptors here all came from a man in his 70s with acute or convalescent COVID-19.

CDR3 amino acids: CASSPHRSGTSSYEQYF. The CDR3 region has the DNA TGTGCCAGCAGCCCCCACAGGTCCGGGACTAGCTCCTACGAGCAGTACTTC. The V call is TRBV7-2, the J call TRBJ2-7; 8 bases match TRBD2. CDR3 size: 17 residues. The ends lost 5 bases at V and 0 bases at J; junction bases unmatched: 12. CDR1 SGHTA and CDR2 FQGNSA come from the germline V gene.

This chain's CDR3 is CASSPESPEQYF. The CDR3 region has the DNA TGTGCCAGCTCACCAGAAAGCCCCGAGCAGTACTTC. The V call is TRBV18, the J call TRBJ2-7, with D unresolved. Germline values: CDR1 KGHSH, CDR2 LQKENI. The CDR3 runs 12 residues. The ends were cut back, 2 bases at V and 6 bases at J, with 8 bases in the middle.

The chain has TRBV6-5 and TRBJ1-6; D perhaps matches TRBD1 (6 bases). With 7 bases removed from V and 8 bases from J, the gap between germline ends came to 15 bases. Germline V gene sequence: CDR1 MNHEY, CDR2 SVGAGI. The CDR3 length is 14 residues. This CDR3 reads CASTARTVDSPLHF. The CDR3 nucleotides are TGTGCCAGCACCGCCAGGACAGTAGATTCACCCCTCCACTTT.

This clone was detected a few times. The chain employs TRBV7-9 and TRBJ2-3; D is possibly TRBD2 (6 bases). V was trimmed by 5 bases and J by 1 base, leaving 19 bases between them. The CDR3 is 17 residues long. CDR1 SEHNR and CDR2 FQNEAQ come from the germline V gene (reference sequence). CDR3 residues: CASSDTLRREGTDTQYF. CDR3 coding DNA: TGTGCCAGCAGCGACACCCTTCGAAGGGAGGGCACAGATACGCAGTATTTT.

The gene calls are TRBV5-1 and TRBJ1-6, with no clear D. Germline CDR1 and CDR2: SGHRS and YFSETQ. Trimming shortened V by 2 bases and J by 9 bases, and 9 bases separated the two germline ends. The CDR3 loop spans 13 amino acids. For the CDR3, the DNA is TGCGCCAGCAGCTTCGACGGGAGTTCACCCCTCCACTTT. Translated: CASSFDGSSPLHF.

This chain connects TRBV19 to TRBJ1-1; D gene ambiguous. The CDR3 is 13 amino acids. From germline, CDR1 is LNHDA and CDR2 SQIVND (reference sequence). V was clipped by 8 bases and J by 0 bases, with 10 bases between them. The chain's CDR3 is CASGVLMNTEAFF. CDR3 nucleotide sequence: TGTGCCAGTGGAGTACTTATGAACACTGAAGCTTTCTTT.

The rearrangement links TRBV7-6 to TRBJ2-3; 9 nucleotides agree with TRBD2. The germline V gene encodes CDR1 SGHVS and CDR2 FNYEAQ. The CDR3 is 15 residues long. Unmatched junction bases numbered 6, after V lost 5 bases and J lost 3 bases. The CDR3 here is CASSPLAGVTDTQYF. In DNA form, the CDR3 reads TGTGCCAGCAGCCCATTAGCGGGGGTGACAGATACGCAGTATTTT.

J is TRBJ1-5 and V is TRBV4-3; possibly TRBD1 for D (6 bases). The length of the CDR3 is 17 residues. Germline loops: CDR1 LGHNA, CDR2 YSLEER. Trimming cost V 0 bases and J 0 bases, with 12 bases left between them. CDR3 sequence (DNA): TGCGCCAGCAGCCAAGAGGTCGGCAGGGGTAGCAATCAGCCCCAGCATTTT. The encoded protein is CASSQEVGRGSNQPQHF.

J is TRBJ1-5 and V is TRBV6-5, with D hard to call. Germline assignment: CDR1 MNHEY and CDR2 SVGAGI. Deletions cut 6 bases from V and 6 bases from J, with 12 bases between. There are 13 residues in the CDR3. The CDR3 sequence is CASSPVNRQPQHF. CDR3 nucleotides: TGTGCCAGCAGCCCGGTAAACCGTCAGCCCCAGCATTTT.

J is TRBJ1-2 and V is TRBV7-9; tentative D call: TRBD1 (5 bases). The V gene lost 1 base and the J gene lost 6 bases, with 15 bases spanning the gap. This CDR3 is 15 amino acids long. Germline CDR1 and CDR2: SEHNR and FQNEAQ (reference sequence). The CDR3 DNA is TGTGCCAGCAGCTTAGGACAGAACCCCTCGCATGGCTACACCTTC. Residues: CASSLGQNPSHGYTF.

The rearrangement uses TRBV18 and TRBJ1-1; 7 bases map to TRBD1. Germline V gene lookup returns CDR1 KGHSH and CDR2 LQKENI. Unmatched junction bases numbered 2, after V lost 3 bases and J lost 4 bases. CDR3 length equals 13 residues. The CDR3: CASSPQGGTEAFF. The CDR3 DNA is TGTGCCAGCTCACCGCAGGGGGGCACTGAAGCTTTCTTT.

This clone occurred many times. The chain is built from TRBV3-1 (or the pseudogene TRBV3-2) and TRBJ2-7; 10 bases are a match to TRBD2. Germline CDR1 and CDR2: LGHDT and YNNKEL (reference sequence). The CDR3 extends over 14 amino acids. The V and J ends lost 5 bases and 2 bases, in that order; junction bases with no gene match: 3. The CDR3 region is CASSAGTSAYEQYF. CDR3 nucleotides: TGTGCCAGCAGCGCCGGGACTAGCGCCTACGAGCAGTACTTC.

The rearrangement links TRBV19 to TRBJ1-5; TRBD1 matches 8 bases. This CDR3 contains 14 residues. V shed 2 bases, J shed 7 bases, and the junction held 4 bases outside the gene matches. Germline values: CDR1 LNHDA, CDR2 SQIVND (reference sequence). The CDR3 DNA is TGTGCCAGTAGTATACAGGGGGCTGAACAGCCCCAGCATTTT. It encodes CASSIQGAEQPQHF.

The genes are TRBV7-2 and TRBJ2-7, with TRBD2 as a possible D gene (5 bases). The CDR3 covers 15 residues. Trimming shortened V by 5 bases and J by 0 bases, and 14 bases separated the two germline ends. Germline CDR1 is SGHTA and CDR2 is FQGNSA. CDR3 amino acids: CASSPEGESSYEQYF. The CDR3 coding sequence is TGTGCCAGCAGCCCCGAGGGTGAGAGCTCCTACGAGCAGTACTTC.

The chain carries TRBV4-3 and TRBJ2-1; D not certain. Germline CDR1 reads LGHNA; CDR2 reads YSLEER. The CDR3 loop spans 13 amino acids. V lost 0 bases to trimming and J lost 4 bases, with 4 bases between them. The CDR3 reads CASSQDQYNEQFF. The CDR3 DNA reads TGCGCCAGCAGCCAAGATCAGTACAATGAGCAGTTCTTC.

The chain recombines TRBV5-5 with TRBJ2-3, with 10 bases lining up with TRBD2. This CDR3 region has 13 residues. V was clipped by 4 bases and J by 6 bases; unmatched bases: 2. CDR1 and CDR2 from the germline V gene are SGHKS and YYEKEE (reference sequence). CDR3 in amino acids: CASSMTSGDTQYF. Here the CDR3 DNA reads TGTGCCAGCAGCATGACTAGCGGGGATACGCAGTATTTT.

The chain uses TRBV6-2 or TRBV6-3 and TRBJ2-7; the match to TRBD1 covers 8 bases. This CDR3 contains 15 residues. CDR1 is MNHEY, CDR2 SVGEGT, per germline. The V and J ends lost 6 bases and 2 bases, in that order; junction bases with no gene match: 9. The CDR3 nucleotides read TGTGCCAGCAGCCTTACGACAGGGGCGACCTACGAGCAGTACTTC. Translated, it gives CASSLTTGATYEQYF.

The chain links TRBV27 to TRBJ2-2; 7 nucleotides agree with TRBD1. The length of the CDR3 is 15 residues. Germline CDR1 MNHEY, CDR2 SMNVEV (reference sequence). The V and J ends lost 1 base and 3 bases, in that order; junction bases with no gene match: 2. The CDR3 protein is CASSLYQGDTGELFF. Here the CDR3 DNA reads TGTGCCAGCAGTTTATACCAGGGGGACACCGGGGAGCTGTTTTTT.

The chain recombines TRBV24-1 with TRBJ2-1; D is possibly TRBD1 (6 bases). Germline V gene data show CDR1 as KGHDR and CDR2 as SFDVKD. With 5 bases removed from V and 8 bases from J, the gap between germline ends came to 21 bases. The CDR3 is 16 amino acids. The CDR3 here is CATSATETGLNDEQFF. The CDR3, as DNA: TGTGCCACCAGTGCGACCGAGACAGGCTTGAACGATGAGCAGTTCTTC.

The chain combines TRBV20-1 with TRBJ2-7; 8 nucleotides agree with TRBD1. The CDR3 totals 13 residues. The V segment lost 3 bases and the J segment 4 bases; nucleotides outside the gene matches: 5. CDR1 and CDR2 (germline): DFQATT, SNEGSKA (reference sequence). In DNA form, the CDR3 reads TGCAGTGCTAGTCCAGGGGGCTGGTACGAGCAGTACTTC. Its protein is CSASPGGWYEQYF.

This sequence joins TRBV12-5 and TRBJ1-3; 8 bases agree with TRBD1. The junction had 9 bases not matched to a gene; V was cut back by 4 bases and J by 7 bases. CDR3 length: 15 residues. Germline CDR1 reads LGHNT; CDR2 reads FRNRAP. The CDR3 DNA is TGTGCTAGTGGTTATCTGCCCAGGGGGCGCAACACCATATATTTT. Protein: CASGYLPRGRNTIYF. Variable domain in full (rest from reference TRBV12-5 and TRBJ1-3): DARVTQTPRHKVTEMGQEVTMRCQPILGHNTVFWYRQTMMQGLELLAYFRNRAPLDDSGMPKDRFSAEMPDATLATLKIQPSEPRDSAVYFCASGYLPRGRNTIYFGEGSWLTVV.

V gene TRBV6-6 combines with J gene TRBJ1-2; possible D gene TRBD1, 6 bases. CDR3 length: 15 amino acids. The germline V gene has CDR1 MNHNY and CDR2 SVGAGI (reference sequence). V was trimmed by 10 bases and J by 6 bases, leaving 24 bases between them. The CDR3: CAIPDQFRDKNGYTF. As DNA, the CDR3 is TGTGCCATCCCCGATCAGTTCCGGGACAAGAATGGCTACACCTTC.

Concerning this clone: The identical CDR3 is also encoded by other nucleotide sequences in the sample. The chain is built from TRBV6-5 and TRBJ1-4; D unresolved. Germline V gives CDR1 MNHEY, CDR2 SVGAGI. This CDR3 comprises 14 residues. The V end was cut by 4 bases, the J end by 0 bases, with 6 bases between. CDR3 DNA: TGTGCCAGCAGTTTGGAGGCAACTAATGAAAAACTGTTTTTT. Its protein product is CASSLEATNEKLFF.

This chain uses TRBV5-4 with TRBJ2-3; D is unresolved. Trimming removed 2 bases from V and 6 bases from J, with 16 bases in between. The germline V gene encodes CDR1 SGHNT and CDR2 YYREEE (reference sequence). This CDR3 is built from 15 residues. CDR3 loop: CASSFETALSDTQYF. CDR3 nucleotides: TGTGCCAGCAGCTTTGAAACAGCCTTAAGCGATACGCAGTATTTT. The full variable domain, completed using reference TRBV5-4 and TRBJ2-3, is ETGVTQSPTHLIKTRGQQVTLRCSSQSGHNTVSWYQQALGQGPQFIFQYYREEENGRGNFPPRFSGLQFPNYSSELNVNALELDDSALYLCASSFETALSDTQYFGPGTRLTVL.

Written as DNA, the CDR3 is TGTGCCAGCTCACCCCCGGCCGGGACTGTGGAAAAACTGTTTTTT. Its translation is CASSPPAGTVEKLFF. The V and J genes are TRBV18 and TRBJ1-4; weak D call: TRBD1 (5 bases). Deletions cut 3 bases from V and 8 bases from J, with 16 bases between. CDR1 KGHSH and CDR2 LQKENI come from the germline V gene. The CDR3 runs to 15 residues.

The gene calls are TRBV30 and TRBJ2-1; 8 bases agree with TRBD2. V lost 2 bases, J lost 8 bases, and 14 bases stayed unmatched. Germline-derived CDR1 and CDR2 are GTSNPN and SVGIG (reference sequence). CDR3 size: 16 residues. The CDR3 DNA sequence: TGTGCCTGGAGTCCTCCGGGGGGGTTTCGGTTGCATGAGCAGTTCTTC. Protein: CAWSPPGGFRLHEQFF.

V and J are TRBV3-1 (or the pseudogene TRBV3-2) and TRBJ2-5; 7 nucleotides match TRBD2. The CDR3 totals 16 residues. The V gene end was trimmed by 4 bases and the J gene end by 2 bases; junction bases not matched to a gene: 10. Germline CDR1 and CDR2: LGHDT and YNNKEL (reference sequence). CDR3 nucleotides: TGTGCCAGCAGCCCCCGAAGCGGACTAGTACAAGAGACCCAGTACTTC. It codes for CASSPRSGLVQETQYF.

The chain recombines TRBV7-9 with TRBJ2-7, with D perhaps TRBD1 (6 bases). Germline values: CDR1 SEHNR, CDR2 FQNEAQ (reference sequence). The CDR3 has 14 residues. With 5 bases removed from V and 3 bases from J, the gap between germline ends came to 14 bases. The CDR3 sequence: CASSPFGQIYEQYF. The CDR3 nucleotides are TGTGCCAGCAGCCCTTTTGGACAGATCTACGAGCAGTACTTC.

The J gene is TRBJ1-3, the V gene TRBV7-9; D gene ambiguous. The CDR3 totals 15 residues. The ends were cut back, 2 bases at V and 4 bases at J, with 12 bases in the middle. Germline values: CDR1 SEHNR, CDR2 FQNEAQ (reference sequence). CDR3 nucleotide sequence: TGTGCCAGCAGCTTAATGGTAGGCGGAGGAAACACCATATATTTT. Its protein product is CASSLMVGGGNTIYF.

This clone was recorded a few times. CDR3 DNA sequence: TGTGCCAGCAGTGCCAGCGGGGTTCGGGAGACCCAGTACTTC. Translated, it gives CASSASGVRETQYF. The chain employs TRBV6-2 or TRBV6-3 and TRBJ2-5, with 7 bases aligning to TRBD2. The CDR3 runs 14 residues. Germline CDR1 MNHEY, CDR2 SVGEGT. V lost 5 bases, J lost 5 bases, and 8 bases stayed unmatched.